A selection of T cell receptor beta chains follows, all from one sample in a study of Ad26.COV2.S vaccination and SARS-CoV-2 variants. Sequencing used immunoSEQ multiplex PCR; TCRdb keeps in-frame clones, though not all of them. This table has about 320,000 clones, 86% appearing once. The sample consisted of peripheral blood, taken in a trial of Ad26.COV2.S vaccine versus placebo. The receptors here all came from a person aged 18-60 years who received the Ad26.COV2.S COVID-19 vaccine or a placebo. The CDR3 runs from the conserved cysteine through the conserved F or W. The D gene is left open where the match is weak.

D: TRBD2; V: TRBV30; J: TRBJ2-1; CDR3: CAWSKGLANEQFF; DNA: TGTGCCTGGAGTAAGGGACTAGCTAATGAGCAGTTCTTC
D: .; V: TRBV4-2; J: TRBJ2-1; CDR3: CASSQERSALLYNEQFF; DNA: TGTGCCAGCAGCCAAGAGCGTTCGGCCCTCCTTTACAATGAGCAGTTCTTC
D: .; V: TRBV11-3; J: TRBJ2-5; CDR3: CASSFGLREGETQYF; DNA: TGTGCCAGCAGCTTTGGCCTCCGAGAGGGAGAGACCCAGTACTTC
D: .; V: TRBV12-2; J: TRBJ1-2; CDR3: CASRLSNRERPNYGYTF; DNA: TGTGCAAGTCGCTTGTCGAACAGGGAAAGGCCTAACTATGGCTACACCTTC
D: .; V: TRBV5-1; J: TRBJ1-1; CDR3: CASSSMNAASNTEAFF; DNA: TGCGCCAGCAGCTCCATGAATGCCGCATCGAACACTGAAGCTTTCTTT
D: .; V: TRBV19; J: TRBJ2-6; CDR3: CASSHRSGANVLTF; DNA: TGTGCCAGTAGCCACCGCTCTGGGGCCAACGTCCTGACTTTC
D: .; V: TRBV9; J: TRBJ1-2; CDR3: CASSVNYQNYGYTF; DNA: TGTGCCAGCAGCGTCAACTACCAAAACTATGGCTACACCTTC
D: TRBD1; V: TRBV10-3; J: TRBJ1-6; CDR3: CAISESKGAAYNSPLHF; DNA: TGTGCCATCAGTGAGTCAAAGGGGGCAGCCTATAATTCACCCCTCCACTTT
D: .; V: TRBV7-3; J: TRBJ2-1; CDR3: CASSTGTGLSYNEQFF; DNA: TGTGCCAGCAGCACGGGCACGGGGTTGTCCTACAATGAGCAGTTCTTC
D: TRBD1; V: TRBV19; J: TRBJ1-5; CDR3: CASSMDRGANQPQHF; DNA: TGTGCCAGTAGTATGGACAGGGGCGCCAATCAGCCCCAGCATTTT
D: TRBD2; V: TRBV27; J: TRBJ2-3; CDR3: CASSWQRGGTDTQYF; DNA: TGTGCCAGCAGTTGGCAGCGGGGGGGCACAGATACGCAGTATTTT
D: .; V: TRBV30; J: TRBJ2-3; CDR3: CACAPPGAGITDTQYF; DNA: TGTGCCTGCGCCCCCCCCGGCGCGGGGATCACAGATACGCAGTATTTT
D: .; V: TRBV4-3; J: TRBJ1-5; CDR3: CASSQDWGGQPQHF; DNA: TGCGCCAGCAGCCAAGATTGGGGAGGTCAGCCCCAGCATTTT
D: TRBD1; V: TRBV5-4; J: TRBJ1-3; CDR3: CASSLGGQGVSGNTIYF; DNA: TGTGCCAGCAGCTTGGGAGGACAGGGGGTCTCTGGAAACACCATATATTTT
D: TRBD1; V: TRBV27; J: TRBJ1-1; CDR3: CASSFEGATEAFF; DNA: TGTGCCAGCAGTTTTGAGGGGGCCACTGAAGCTTTCTTT
D: .; V: TRBV30; J: TRBJ2-1; CDR3: CAWSSGPITGTVDRNEQFF; DNA: TGTGCCTGGAGTTCGGGCCCAATAACCGGGACGGTTGATAGGAATGAGCAGTTCTTC
D: TRBD1; V: TRBV6-5; J: TRBJ1-4; CDR3: CASTRDRLNEKLFF; DNA: TGTGCCAGCACCAGGGACAGACTTAATGAAAAACTGTTTTTT
D: .; V: TRBV9; J: TRBJ2-5; CDR3: CASSVAMIPGPQETQYF; DNA: TGTGCCAGCAGCGTAGCTATGATTCCAGGGCCACAAGAGACCCAGTACTTC
D: .; V: TRBV10-2; J: TRBJ2-7; CDR3: CASKKASAYEQYF; DNA: TGCGCCAGCAAGAAGGCCAGCGCCTACGAGCAGTACTTC